This TCR beta chain was identified in a study of CD8+ T cells in alopecia areata. Overall study: Treated patients swallowed 5 to 10 mg of oral tofacitinib twice daily.

Noted treatment: oral pan-JAK inhibitor, 5-10 mg twice daily. TCR sequencing used cDNA made by reverse transcription of extracted RNA. Data came from immunoSEQ multiplex PCR; TCRdb stores just in-frame clones and leaves some out. The sample consists of more than 200,000 clones, roughly 44% of them appearing once. Overall study results and limits: Clonality in the scalp and expanded CD8+ clones ranked among the top 100 were significantly decreased by tofacitinib. Sequenced scalp T cells also include alphabeta T cells resident in normal skin.

The count of this clone is one. Antigen: not known. The sequence came from a human donor with alopecia areata. The material was CD4+ T cells sorted from blood, obtained around week 37, from a patient treated with tofacitinib.

The CDR3 here is CATSRDSTSGRMYEQFF. The CDR3 DNA follows: TGTGCCACCAGCAGAGATTCGACTAGCGGGAGAATGTATGAGCAGTTCTTC. The genes are TRBV15 and TRBJ2-1; 12 nucleotides align to TRBD2. Germline trimming cut 0 bases from V and 8 bases from J; bases unmatched to any gene: 8. The CDR3 covers 17 residues. The germline gives CDR1 LNHNV, CDR2 YYDKDF (reference sequence). The full variable domain, its missing parts supplied by reference TRBV15 and TRBJ2-1, is DAMVIQNPRYQVTQFGKPVTLSCSQTLNHNVMYWYQQKSSQAPKLLFHYYDKDFNNEADTPDNFQSRRPNTSFCFLDIRSPGLGDTAMYLCATSRDSTSGRMYEQFFGPGTRLTVL.